These 22 T cell receptor beta chains originate from one sample sequenced in a study of blood T cell repertoires in COVID-19. Profiled with immunoSEQ multiplex PCR; TCRdb holds only in-frame clones, not every one. The sample has around 230,000 clones, almost 85% seen once; the top ten hold around 16%. The sequencing input was PBMCs or T cells enriched from blood (not recorded which). The receptor set was obtained from a middle-aged man who had recovered from COVID-19.

Remarks on this clone: Other DNA sequences from this sample encode an identical CDR3 as well. The V and J genes are TRBV7-9 and TRBJ1-5; D uncertain. In germline, CDR1 is SEHNR, CDR2 FQNEAQ (reference sequence). The CDR3 is 14 amino acids. Trimming pared 5 bases from V and 2 bases from J, leaving 10 bases between. The CDR3 region has the DNA TGTGCCAGCAGCCGTGGAGGTGGCAATCAGCCCCAGCATTTT. This translates into CASSRGGGNQPQHF.

The chain joins TRBV30 to TRBJ1-6, with TRBD1 matching 10 bases. V gave up 1 base and J gave up 7 bases; unmatched junction bases: 1. The germline gives CDR1 GTSNPN, CDR2 SVGIG (reference sequence). CDR3 length: 14 amino acids. This CDR3 reads CAWSADRGNSPLHF. CDR3 nucleotide sequence: TGTGCCTGGAGTGCGGACAGGGGGAATTCACCCCTCCACTTT.

The V gene is TRBV10-3, the J gene TRBJ1-2, with D tentatively TRBD1 (5 bases). The germline V gene has CDR1 ENHRY and CDR2 SYGVKD. The CDR3 sequence is 13 residues long. The V gene lost 6 bases and the J gene lost 2 bases, with 10 bases spanning the gap. The CDR3 nucleotides read TGTGCCATCAGGAAGGACAAGAACTATGGCTACACCTTC. It is translated as CAIRKDKNYGYTF.

The chain is built from TRBV10-3 and TRBJ1-2; 8 positions agree with TRBD1. V lost 4 bases to trimming and J lost 8 bases; unmatched junction nucleotides: 18. Per the germline V gene, CDR1 is ENHRY and CDR2 is SYGVKD. The CDR3 has 17 amino acids. The CDR3 sequence is CAISATPGQATKWGYTF. The CDR3 region has the DNA TGTGCCATCAGTGCAACACCGGGACAGGCTACAAAGTGGGGCTACACCTTC.

V gene TRBV28 combines with J gene TRBJ1-6; 9 nucleotides match TRBD1. With V trimmed by 5 bases and J by 10 bases, 9 bases remained unmatched. The germline V gene encodes CDR1 MDHEN and CDR2 SYDVKM. The length of the CDR3 is 15 residues. The CDR3 DNA follows: TGTGCCAGCAGTCCCTCAAGGACAGGGGCCTCACCCCTCCACTTT. It translates to CASSPSRTGASPLHF. Combining the CDR3 with reference TRBV28 and TRBJ1-6 gives the whole variable domain DVKVTQSSRYLVKRTGEKVFLECVQDMDHENMFWYRQDPGLGLRLIYFSYDVKMKEKGDIPEGYSVSREKKERFSLILESASTNQTSMYLCASSPSRTGASPLHFGNGTRLTVT.

The chain has TRBV20-1 and TRBJ1-1; 11 bases are shared with TRBD1. The length of the CDR3 is 16 residues. The trim removed 3 bases at V and 1 base at J, leaving 7 bases unmatched. Germline CDR1 is DFQATT and CDR2 is SNEGSKA (reference sequence). The CDR3, as DNA: TGCAGTGCTAGTAACGGACAGGGGGCATCGAACACTGAAGCTTTCTTT. Protein sequence: CSASNGQGASNTEAFF.

About this clone itself: At one end the junction does not follow the germline gene, possibly because of a read error. The chain has TRBV23-1 and TRBJ2-7; D possibly corresponds to TRBD1 (8 bases). TRBV23-1 is annotated as an ORF whose role is uncertain. The CDR3 length is 15 residues. The CDR3 spells CASSQYRGSGGEQYF. CDR3 DNA: TGCGCCAGCAGCCAATACAGGGGGTCGGGGGGCGAGCAGTACTTC.

The CDR3 spells CASSFFGQRVGAQHF. CDR3 DNA: TGTGCCAGCAGCTTCTTCGGGCAGCGGGTAGGGGCCCAGCATTTT. The chain couples TRBV7-2 to TRBJ1-5; D possibly corresponds to TRBD1 (5 bases). The CDR3 covers 15 residues. From germline, CDR1 is SGHTA and CDR2 FQGNSA. Deletions cut 3 bases from V and 11 bases from J, with 20 bases between. The full variable domain, completed using reference TRBV7-2 and TRBJ1-5, is GAGVSQSPSNKVTEKGKDVELRCDPISGHTALYWYRQSLGQGLEFLIYFQGNSAPDKSGLPSDRFSAERTGGSVSTLTIQRTQQEDSAVYLCASSFFGQRVGAQHFGDGTRLSIL.

The gene calls are TRBV6-1 and TRBJ1-2; D perhaps matches TRBD1 (6 bases). There are 17 residues in the CDR3. Germline V CDR1 and CDR2: MNHNS, SASEGT. V shed 4 bases and J shed 7 bases, with 25 bases lying between them. The CDR3 spells CASSADRPGTSGTGYTF. In DNA form, the CDR3 reads TGTGCCAGCAGTGCCGACCGCCCCGGGACATCCGGCACTGGCTACACCTTC.

The V and J genes are TRBV7-2 and TRBJ1-1; perhaps TRBD1 as D (6 bases). The V end was cut by 5 bases, the J end by 4 bases, with 11 bases between. This CDR3 is built from 13 residues. Germline loops: CDR1 SGHTA, CDR2 FQGNSA. As DNA, the CDR3 is TGTGCCAGCAGCCGAAACAGGGTCACTGAAGCTTTCTTT. The encoded protein is CASSRNRVTEAFF.

This chain's CDR3 is CASSPGGQGGQPQHF. The CDR3 DNA reads TGTGCCAGCAGTCCGGGGGGACAGGGAGGTCAGCCCCAGCATTTT. The rearrangement uses TRBV28 and TRBJ1-5, with 9 bases aligning to TRBD1. Trimming at V came to 5 bases and at J to 6 bases, leaving 8 bases not matched to a gene. This CDR3 is 15 amino acids long. Germline CDR1 and CDR2: MDHEN and SYDVKM.

This clone was counted between two and nine times. V gene TRBV7-2 combines with J gene TRBJ2-3; D is ambiguous. From germline, CDR1 is SGHTA and CDR2 FQGNSA. Trimming shortened V by 4 bases and J by 0 bases, and 5 bases separated the two germline ends. This CDR3 has 13 amino acids. The CDR3 loop reads CASSSQSTDTQYF. The CDR3 coding sequence is TGTGCCAGCAGCTCCCAGAGCACAGATACGCAGTATTTT. Full variable domain (outside the CDR3, taken from reference TRBV7-2 and TRBJ2-3): GAGVSQSPSNKVTEKGKDVELRCDPISGHTALYWYRQSLGQGLEFLIYFQGNSAPDKSGLPSDRFSAERTGGSVSTLTIQRTQQEDSAVYLCASSSQSTDTQYFGPGTRLTVL.

This chain joins TRBV19 and TRBJ2-7; a weak D match, TRBD1 (6 bases). Germline values: CDR1 LNHDA, CDR2 SQIVND (reference sequence). Trimming took 7 bases from V and 5 from J, leaving 15 bases between them. This CDR3 spans 13 amino acids. The CDR3: CASMPGQGHEQYF. The DNA for the CDR3 is TGTGCCAGTATGCCCGGGCAGGGGCACGAGCAGTACTTC. Variable domain in full (rest from reference TRBV19 and TRBJ2-7): DGGITQSPKYLFRKEGQNVTLSCEQNLNHDAMYWYRQDPGQGLRLIYYSQIVNDFQKGDIAEGYSVSREKKESFPLTVTSAQKNPTAFYLCASMPGQGHEQYFGPGTRLTVT.

This clone has a handful of counts. The CDR3 is CATSSGGDLNQPQHF. The CDR3 bases are TGTGCCACCAGCAGCGGCGGGGACCTCAATCAGCCCCAGCATTTT. The chain is built from TRBV15 and TRBJ1-5, with a possible D match to TRBD1 (5 bases). CDR3 length: 15 amino acids. CDR1 and CDR2 from the germline V gene are LNHNV and YYDKDF (reference sequence). Trimming left V 3 bases short and J 3 bases short, with 12 bases between.

The chain uses TRBV5-1 and TRBJ1-1; 8 nucleotides align to TRBD1. J gave up 4 bases and V 4 bases, and 6 bases lay outside the gene matches. This CDR3 comprises 14 residues. Germline V CDR1 and CDR2: SGHRS, YFSETQ. The DNA for the CDR3 is TGCGCCAGCAGCAACCCAGGGGGCGGCACTGAAGCTTTCTTT. Residues: CASSNPGGGTEAFF.

This clone was detected once. This sequence joins TRBV7-3 and TRBJ2-5; possible D gene TRBD1, 5 bases. The CDR3 spans 16 residues. From germline, CDR1 is SGHTA and CDR2 FQGTGA. V was shortened by 1 base and J by 2 bases, with 14 bases between the two germline ends. The CDR3 spells CASSLNLPGQQETQYF. DNA for the CDR3: TGTGCCAGCAGCTTAAATTTACCAGGGCAGCAAGAGACCCAGTACTTC.

V usage is TRBV5-5 and J usage is TRBJ1-5; no firm D call. The V end lost 6 bases, the J end lost 7 bases, and 14 bases lay between the germline ends. The CDR3 is 13 amino acids. Germline V CDR1 and CDR2: SGHKS, YYEKEE (reference sequence). The CDR3 sequence is CASTSQPGQPQHF. CDR3 nucleotide sequence: TGTGCCAGCACTTCCCAGCCCGGGCAGCCCCAGCATTTT. The variable domain in full, with the rest retrieved from reference TRBV5-5 and TRBJ1-5, is DAGVTQSPTHLIKTRGQQVTLRCSPISGHKSVSWYQQVLGQGPQFIFQYYEKEERGRGNFPDRFSARQFPNYSSELNVNALLLGDSALYLCASTSQPGQPQHFGDGTRLSIL.

The chain joins TRBV6-1 to TRBJ1-5; 7 bases map to TRBD1. The V and J ends lost 3 bases and 6 bases, in that order; junction bases with no gene match: 14. The germline gives CDR1 MNHNS, CDR2 SASEGT. This CDR3 region has 17 residues. CDR3 DNA sequence: TGTGCCAGCAGTGATATTCCAACAGGGGTTTTGGGTCAGCCCCAGCATTTT. Translated, it gives CASSDIPTGVLGQPQHF.

The chain combines TRBV7-2 with TRBJ1-3; 10 bases match TRBD1. V gave up 5 bases and J gave up 2 bases; unmatched junction bases: 3. The CDR3 is made up of 15 amino acids. CDR1 is SGHTA, CDR2 FQGNSA, per germline. CDR3 amino acids: CASSAGTGAGNTIYF. The CDR3 nucleotides read TGTGCCAGCAGCGCGGGGACAGGGGCTGGAAACACCATATATTTT.

This chain connects TRBV5-1 to TRBJ2-1; 12 positions match TRBD2. The CDR3 length is 16 residues. V gave up 2 bases and J gave up 4 bases; unmatched junction bases: 4. Germline CDR1 is SGHRS and CDR2 is YFSETQ. This chain's CDR3 is CASSFLAGGVYNEQFF. CDR3 bases: TGCGCCAGCAGCTTTCTAGCGGGGGGGGTTTACAATGAGCAGTTCTTC. The complete variable domain, with remaining parts taken from reference TRBV5-1 and TRBJ2-1, reads KAGVTQTPRYLIKTRGQQVTLSCSPISGHRSVSWYQQTPGQGLQFLFEYFSETQRNKGNFPGRFSGRQFSNSRSEMNVSTLELGDSALYLCASSFLAGGVYNEQFFGPGTRLTVL.

The J gene is TRBJ1-2, the V gene TRBV28; D is uncertain. The germline gives CDR1 MDHEN, CDR2 SYDVKM. There are 15 residues in the CDR3. The V and J ends lost 4 bases and 4 bases respectively, with 16 bases between them. The CDR3 here is CASSSSREGGYGYTF. CDR3 sequence (DNA): TGTGCCAGCAGTTCCTCCCGGGAAGGCGGCTATGGCTACACCTTC.

The V and J genes are TRBV28 and TRBJ1-1; perhaps TRBD1 as D (6 bases). V lost 6 bases and J lost 2, with 19 bases in between. This CDR3 region has 16 residues. Germline V lookup: CDR1 MDHEN, CDR2 SYDVKM. DNA for the CDR3: TGTGCCAGCAGCCCTATTAGGACAGCTTTCAACACTGAAGCTTTCTTT. Residues: CASSPIRTAFNTEAFF. The full variable domain, rest sourced from reference TRBV28 and TRBJ1-1, is DVKVTQSSRYLVKRTGEKVFLECVQDMDHENMFWYRQDPGLGLRLIYFSYDVKMKEKGDIPEGYSVSREKKERFSLILESASTNQTSMYLCASSPIRTAFNTEAFFGQGTRLTVV.